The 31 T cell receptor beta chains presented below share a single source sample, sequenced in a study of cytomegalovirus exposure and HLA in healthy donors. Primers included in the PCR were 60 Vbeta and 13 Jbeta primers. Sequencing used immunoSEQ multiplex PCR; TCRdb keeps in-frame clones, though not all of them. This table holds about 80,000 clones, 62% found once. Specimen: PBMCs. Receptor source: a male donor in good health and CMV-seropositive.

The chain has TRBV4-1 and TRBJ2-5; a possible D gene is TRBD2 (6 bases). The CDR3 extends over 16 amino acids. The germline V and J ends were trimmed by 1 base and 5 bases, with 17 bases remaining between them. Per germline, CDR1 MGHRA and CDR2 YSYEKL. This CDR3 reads CASSQGTSEGGETQYF. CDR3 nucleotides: TGCGCCAGCAGCCAAGGGACCTCGGAGGGTGGGGAGACCCAGTACTTC.

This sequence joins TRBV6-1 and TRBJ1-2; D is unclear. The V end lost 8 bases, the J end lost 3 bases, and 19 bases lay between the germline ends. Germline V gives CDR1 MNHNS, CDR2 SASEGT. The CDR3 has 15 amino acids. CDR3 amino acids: CASQEVRVMDYGYTF. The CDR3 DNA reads TGTGCCAGCCAGGAGGTGAGGGTGATGGACTATGGCTACACCTTC.

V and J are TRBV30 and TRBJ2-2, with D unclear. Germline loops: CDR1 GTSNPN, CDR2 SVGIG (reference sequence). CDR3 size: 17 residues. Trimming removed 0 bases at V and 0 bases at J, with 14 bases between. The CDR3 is CAWSVRVLKSNTGELFF. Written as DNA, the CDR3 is TGTGCCTGGAGTGTGAGAGTTCTAAAGTCGAACACCGGGGAGCTGTTTTTT.

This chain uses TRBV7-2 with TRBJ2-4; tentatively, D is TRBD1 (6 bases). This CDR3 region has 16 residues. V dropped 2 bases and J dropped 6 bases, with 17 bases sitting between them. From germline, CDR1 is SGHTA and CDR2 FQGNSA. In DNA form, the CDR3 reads TGTGCCAGCAGCTTAAAGGGGACAAGAGGGGGAAACATTCAGTACTTC. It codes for CASSLKGTRGGNIQYF.

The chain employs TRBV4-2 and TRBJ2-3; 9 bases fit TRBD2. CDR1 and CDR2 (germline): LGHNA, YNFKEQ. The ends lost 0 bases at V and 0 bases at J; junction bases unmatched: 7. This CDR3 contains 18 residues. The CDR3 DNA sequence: TGTGCCAGCAGCCAAGATTTAGCGGGGGCCTCTAGCACAGATACGCAGTATTTT. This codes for CASSQDLAGASSTDTQYF.

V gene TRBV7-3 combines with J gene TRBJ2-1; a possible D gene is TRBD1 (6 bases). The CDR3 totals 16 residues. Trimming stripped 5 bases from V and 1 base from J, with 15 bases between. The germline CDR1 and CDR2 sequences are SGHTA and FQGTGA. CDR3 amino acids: CASSPGTPASYNEQFF. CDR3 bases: TGTGCCAGCAGCCCTGGGACACCTGCTTCCTACAATGAGCAGTTCTTC.

The CDR3 reads CSASGTDTQYF. The CDR3, as DNA: TGCAGTGCCTCAGGTACAGATACGCAGTATTTT. The chain links TRBV20-1 to TRBJ2-3; D unresolved. The germline V gene has CDR1 DFQATT and CDR2 SNEGSKA (reference sequence). The V end was cut by 6 bases, the J end by 3 bases, with 7 bases between. The CDR3 is made up of 11 amino acids.

The CDR3 DNA follows: TGTGCCAGCAGCTTCCGGGGGGGTGGGGGAACTATCAATGAGCAGTTCTTC. Its translation: CASSFRGGGGTINEQFF. The chain employs TRBV7-8 and TRBJ2-1; 8 nucleotides line up with TRBD2. Germline CDR1 and CDR2: SGHVS and FQNEAQ. The CDR3 has 17 amino acids. V lost 3 bases and J lost 6; bases outside the gene matches: 13.

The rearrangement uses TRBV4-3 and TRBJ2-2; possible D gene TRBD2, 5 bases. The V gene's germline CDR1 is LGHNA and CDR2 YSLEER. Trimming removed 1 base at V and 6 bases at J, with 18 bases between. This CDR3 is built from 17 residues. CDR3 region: CASSQGVTRRVAGELFF. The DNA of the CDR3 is TGCGCCAGCAGCCAAGGCGTTACCAGGCGGGTTGCCGGGGAGCTGTTTTTT.

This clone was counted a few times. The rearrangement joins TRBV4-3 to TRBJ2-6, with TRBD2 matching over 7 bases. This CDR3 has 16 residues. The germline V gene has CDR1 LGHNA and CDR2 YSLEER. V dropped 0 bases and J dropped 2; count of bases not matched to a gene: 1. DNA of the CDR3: TGCGCCAGCAGCCAAGATGCGGGGGCTGGGGCCAACGTCCTGACTTTC. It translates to CASSQDAGAGANVLTF.

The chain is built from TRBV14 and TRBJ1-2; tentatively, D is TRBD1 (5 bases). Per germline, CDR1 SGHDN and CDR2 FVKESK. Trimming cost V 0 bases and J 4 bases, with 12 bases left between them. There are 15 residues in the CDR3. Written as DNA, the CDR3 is TGTGCCAGCAGCCAAGAAGCGGGGGTTGCCTATGGCTACACCTTC. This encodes CASSQEAGVAYGYTF.

CDR3 residues: CASSLRPGQGLYNEQFF. Written as DNA, the CDR3 is TGTGCCAGCAGCCTCCGTCCGGGACAGGGGCTGTACAATGAGCAGTTCTTC. The chain is built from TRBV7-8 and TRBJ2-1, with 10 bases that match TRBD1. The length of the CDR3 is 17 residues. The V segment lost 5 bases and the J segment 4 bases; nucleotides outside the gene matches: 11. The germline V gene has CDR1 SGHVS and CDR2 FQNEAQ. Looking up the rest from reference TRBV7-8 and TRBJ2-1 gives the full variable domain: GAGVSQSPRYKVAKRGQDVALRCDPISGHVSLFWYQQALGQGPEFLTYFQNEAQLDKSGLPSDRFFAERPEGSVSTLKIQRTQQEDSAVYLCASSLRPGQGLYNEQFFGPGTRLTVL.

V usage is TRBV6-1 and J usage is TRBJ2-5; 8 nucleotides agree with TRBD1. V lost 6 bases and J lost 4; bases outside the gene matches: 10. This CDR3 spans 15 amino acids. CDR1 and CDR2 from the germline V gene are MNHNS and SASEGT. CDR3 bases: TGTGCCAGCAGCCCCATGACCGGGACAGGAGAGACCCAGTACTTC. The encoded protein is CASSPMTGTGETQYF.

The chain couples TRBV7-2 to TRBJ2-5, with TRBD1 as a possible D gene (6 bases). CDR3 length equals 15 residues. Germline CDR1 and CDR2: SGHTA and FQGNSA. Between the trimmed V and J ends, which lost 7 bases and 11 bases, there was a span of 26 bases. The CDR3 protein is CASTSVGQLGLEQYF. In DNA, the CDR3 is TGTGCCAGCACCAGCGTCGGACAGTTGGGGCTAGAGCAGTACTTC.

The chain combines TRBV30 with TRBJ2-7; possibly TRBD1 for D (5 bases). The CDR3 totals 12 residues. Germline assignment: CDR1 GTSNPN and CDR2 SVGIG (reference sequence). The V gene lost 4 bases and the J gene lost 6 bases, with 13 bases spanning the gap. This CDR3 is CAWNLAQGEQYF. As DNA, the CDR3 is TGTGCCTGGAACCTTGCCCAGGGCGAGCAGTACTTC.

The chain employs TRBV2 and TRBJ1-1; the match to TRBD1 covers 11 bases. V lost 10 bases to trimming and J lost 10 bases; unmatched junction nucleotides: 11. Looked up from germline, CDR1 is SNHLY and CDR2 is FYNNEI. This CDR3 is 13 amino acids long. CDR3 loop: CATPTDRGRGAFF. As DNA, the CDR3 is TGTGCCACTCCCACGGACAGGGGGCGCGGAGCTTTCTTT.

The CDR3 bases are TGTGCCAGCAGCCGGGAGGGGGGCCTTGGCACAGATACGCAGTATTTT. Protein: CASSREGGLGTDTQYF. The chain recombines TRBV5-4 with TRBJ2-3, with 8 positions matching TRBD2. The germline gives CDR1 SGHNT, CDR2 YYREEE (reference sequence). Unmatched junction bases numbered 8, after V lost 4 bases and J lost 1 base. The CDR3 totals 16 residues.

CDR3 loop: CASSLLAGSSYEQYF. In DNA form, the CDR3 reads TGCGCCAGCAGCTTGCTAGCGGGGAGCTCCTACGAGCAGTACTTC. This sequence joins TRBV5-1 and TRBJ2-7, with TRBD2 identical over 9 bases. After removal of 1 base from V and 0 bases from J, the junction contained 2 bases not matched to a gene. Germline V gives CDR1 SGHRS, CDR2 YFSETQ. This CDR3 comprises 15 residues.

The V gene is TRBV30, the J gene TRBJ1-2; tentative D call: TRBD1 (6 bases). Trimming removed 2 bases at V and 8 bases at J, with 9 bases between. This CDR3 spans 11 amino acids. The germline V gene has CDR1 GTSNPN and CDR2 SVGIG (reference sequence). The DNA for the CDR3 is TGTGCCTGGAGTCCGACAGGCGGCTACACCTTC. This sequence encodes CAWSPTGGYTF.

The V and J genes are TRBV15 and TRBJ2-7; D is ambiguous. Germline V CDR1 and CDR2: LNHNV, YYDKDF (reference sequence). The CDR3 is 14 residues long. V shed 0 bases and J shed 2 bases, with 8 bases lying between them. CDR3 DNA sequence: TGTGCCACCAGCAGAGACGAGCCCCCCTACGAGCAGTACTTC. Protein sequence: CATSRDEPPYEQYF.

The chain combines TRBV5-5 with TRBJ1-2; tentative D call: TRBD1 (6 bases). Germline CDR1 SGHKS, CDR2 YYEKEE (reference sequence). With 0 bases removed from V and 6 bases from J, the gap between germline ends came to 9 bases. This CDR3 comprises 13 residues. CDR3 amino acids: CASSLVTGDGYTF. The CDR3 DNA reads TGTGCCAGCAGCTTGGTGACAGGTGATGGCTACACCTTC.

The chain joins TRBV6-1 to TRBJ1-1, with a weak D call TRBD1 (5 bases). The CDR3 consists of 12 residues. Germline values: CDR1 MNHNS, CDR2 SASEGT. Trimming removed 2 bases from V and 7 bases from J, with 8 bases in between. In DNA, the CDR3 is TGTGCCAGCAGTGAAAGGGGATTTGAAGCTTTCTTT. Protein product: CASSERGFEAFF.

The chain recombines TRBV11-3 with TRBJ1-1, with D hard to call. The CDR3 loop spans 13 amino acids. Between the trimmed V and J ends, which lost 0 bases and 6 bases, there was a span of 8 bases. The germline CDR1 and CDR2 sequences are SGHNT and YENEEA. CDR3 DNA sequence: TGTGCCAGCAGCTTAGATATGTTCTCTGAAGCTTTCTTT. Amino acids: CASSLDMFSEAFF.

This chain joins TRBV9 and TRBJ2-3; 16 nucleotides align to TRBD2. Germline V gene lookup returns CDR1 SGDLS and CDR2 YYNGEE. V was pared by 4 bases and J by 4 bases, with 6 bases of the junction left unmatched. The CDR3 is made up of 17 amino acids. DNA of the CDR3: TGTGCCAGCAGCCTCAGAGGGACTAGCGGGGGGGCAGATACGCAGTATTTT. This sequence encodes CASSLRGTSGGADTQYF.

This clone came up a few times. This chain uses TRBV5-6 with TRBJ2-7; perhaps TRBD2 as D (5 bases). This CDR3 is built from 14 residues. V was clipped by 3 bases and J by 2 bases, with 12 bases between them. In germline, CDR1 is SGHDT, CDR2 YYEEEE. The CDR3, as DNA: TGTGCCAGCAGCTACATTTCCGGGGCCTACGAGCAGTACTTC. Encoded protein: CASSYISGAYEQYF.

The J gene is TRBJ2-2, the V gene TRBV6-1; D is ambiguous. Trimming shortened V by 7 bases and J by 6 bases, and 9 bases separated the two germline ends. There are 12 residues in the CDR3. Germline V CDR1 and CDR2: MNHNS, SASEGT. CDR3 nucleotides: TGTGCCAGCACCCCTAACCCCGGGGAGCTGTTTTTT. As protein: CASTPNPGELFF.

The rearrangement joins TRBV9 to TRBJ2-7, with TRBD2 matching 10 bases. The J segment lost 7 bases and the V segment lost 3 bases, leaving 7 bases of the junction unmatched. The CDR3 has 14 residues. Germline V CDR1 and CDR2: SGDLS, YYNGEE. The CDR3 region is CASSATPGLAEQYF. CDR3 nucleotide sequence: TGTGCCAGCAGCGCGACCCCGGGACTAGCGGAGCAGTACTTC.

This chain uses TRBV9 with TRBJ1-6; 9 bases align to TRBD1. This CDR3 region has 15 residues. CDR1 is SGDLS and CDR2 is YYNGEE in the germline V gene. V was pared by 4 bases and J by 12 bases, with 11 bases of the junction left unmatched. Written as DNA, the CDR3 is TGTGCCAGCAGCCCCCGGGACAGGGTATCGGGACCCCTCCACTTT. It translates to CASSPRDRVSGPLHF.

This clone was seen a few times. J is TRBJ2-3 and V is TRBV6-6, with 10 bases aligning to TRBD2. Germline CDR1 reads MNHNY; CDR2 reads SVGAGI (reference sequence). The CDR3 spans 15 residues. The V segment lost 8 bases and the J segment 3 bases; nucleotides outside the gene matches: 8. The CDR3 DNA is TGTGCCAGCTACTTCGGTAGCGGGAGGACAGATACGCAGTATTTT. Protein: CASYFGSGRTDTQYF.

The CDR3 is CASSVDGQDSYNEQFF. CDR3 sequence (DNA): TGTGCCAGCAGCGTAGACGGACAGGACTCCTACAATGAGCAGTTCTTC. V is TRBV9 and J is TRBJ2-1; 7 bases line up with TRBD1. The trim removed 0 bases at V and 0 bases at J, leaving 3 bases unmatched. Germline CDR1 is SGDLS and CDR2 is YYNGEE. The CDR3 contains 16 residues.

CDR3 amino acids: CASEFSANTGELFF. The CDR3 region has the DNA TGTGCCAGCGAGTTCAGCGCGAACACCGGGGAGCTGTTTTTT. This chain connects TRBV6-1 to TRBJ2-2; no clear D. Per germline, CDR1 MNHNS and CDR2 SASEGT. The V gene lost 8 bases and the J gene lost 0 bases, with 10 bases spanning the gap. This CDR3 is 14 amino acids long.